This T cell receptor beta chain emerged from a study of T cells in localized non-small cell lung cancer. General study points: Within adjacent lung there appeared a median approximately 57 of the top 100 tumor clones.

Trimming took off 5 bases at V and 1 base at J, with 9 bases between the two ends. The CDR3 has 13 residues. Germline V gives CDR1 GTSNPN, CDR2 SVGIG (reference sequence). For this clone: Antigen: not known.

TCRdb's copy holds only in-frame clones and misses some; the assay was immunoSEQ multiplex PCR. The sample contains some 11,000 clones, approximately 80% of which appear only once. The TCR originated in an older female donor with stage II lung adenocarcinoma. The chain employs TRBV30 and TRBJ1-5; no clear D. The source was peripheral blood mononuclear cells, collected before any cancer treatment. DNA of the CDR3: TGTGCCTGGCACTCGGACAGCAATCAGCCCCAGCATTTT. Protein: CAWHSDSNQPQHF.